These 15 T cell receptor beta chains share one sample of origin, sequenced in a study of blood T cell repertoires in COVID-19. Generated by immunoSEQ multiplex PCR, the TCRdb table keeps only in-frame clones and is missing some. This sample yields a few hundred thousand clones, of which over 70% are seen a single time; roughly a tenth belongs to the top ten. The sequenced material came from peripheral blood. These receptors were collected from a woman in her 70s with COVID-19, enrolled during active disease.

This clone was seen just once. The chain combines TRBV5-1 with TRBJ2-1; TRBD1 matches at 9 bases. CDR3 length equals 15 residues. With 4 bases clipped from V and 3 bases from J, the junction kept 5 bases outside the gene matches. CDR1 SGHRS and CDR2 YFSETQ come from the germline V gene. CDR3 nucleotides: TGCGCCAGCAGCCCACAGGGGGCGGACTACAATGAGCAGTTCTTC. Its protein is CASSPQGADYNEQFF.

This chain uses TRBV7-2 with TRBJ1-2, with a possible D match to TRBD1 (5 bases). Per the germline V gene, CDR1 is SGHTA and CDR2 is FQGNSA. The CDR3 extends over 14 amino acids. The V and J ends lost 2 bases and 7 bases respectively, with 14 bases between them. The CDR3 here is CASSLNQGTGGYTF. Written as DNA, the CDR3 is TGTGCCAGCAGCTTAAATCAGGGAACGGGTGGCTACACCTTC. Combining the CDR3 with reference TRBV7-2 and TRBJ1-2 gives the whole variable domain GAGVSQSPSNKVTEKGKDVELRCDPISGHTALYWYRQSLGQGLEFLIYFQGNSAPDKSGLPSDRFSAERTGGSVSTLTIQRTQQEDSAVYLCASSLNQGTGGYTFGSGTRLTVV.

The chain carries TRBV4-3 and TRBJ1-4; 10 positions agree with TRBD1. Germline V gene lookup returns CDR1 LGHNA and CDR2 YSLEER. V dropped 3 bases and J dropped 8; count of bases not matched to a gene: 3. The CDR3 runs to 14 residues. The CDR3 loop reads CASSQGQGLEKLFF. DNA of the CDR3: TGCGCCAGCAGCCAGGGACAGGGGCTCGAAAAACTGTTTTTT.

This clone is a singleton in its sample. The chain employs TRBV7-9 and TRBJ1-4; D gene uncertain. The CDR3 sequence is 16 residues long. Looked up from germline, CDR1 is SEHNR and CDR2 is FQNEAQ (reference sequence). V was trimmed by 2 bases and J by 0 bases, leaving 10 bases between them. The CDR3 nucleotides are TGTGCCAGCAGCTTAAAGCAGGCTGCAACTAATGAAAAACTGTTTTTT. Amino acids: CASSLKQAATNEKLFF.

The rearrangement uses TRBV5-1 and TRBJ1-3, with D unclear. The germline V gene has CDR1 SGHRS and CDR2 YFSETQ. The CDR3 has 16 residues. The V gene lost 1 base and the J gene lost 2 bases, with 13 bases spanning the gap. CDR3 in amino acids: CASSLSIAATGNTIYF. CDR3 in DNA: TGCGCCAGCAGCTTGTCGATAGCAGCTACTGGAAACACCATATATTTT.

This clone was detected only once. The chain has TRBV6-5 and TRBJ2-7; D is possibly TRBD2 (5 bases). The CDR3 is 14 residues long. V lost 5 bases and J lost 3, with 14 bases in between. Germline V gene lookup returns CDR1 MNHEY and CDR2 SVGAGI. The CDR3: CASSTHAGDYEQYF. The CDR3 DNA is TGTGCCAGCAGTACTCACGCCGGGGACTACGAGCAGTACTTC.

Here the CDR3 DNA reads TGTGCCAGCAGCGCAAACGGACTGGGAGTCGAGACCCAGTACTTC. Translation: CASSANGLGVETQYF. The chain employs TRBV7-9 and TRBJ2-5, with D possibly matching TRBD2 (5 bases). V was trimmed by 5 bases and J by 5 bases, leaving 18 bases between them. In germline, CDR1 is SEHNR, CDR2 FQNEAQ (reference sequence). This CDR3 spans 15 amino acids.

The chain recombines TRBV5-6 with TRBJ1-3, with D unresolved. The length of the CDR3 is 16 residues. Germline V gene lookup returns CDR1 SGHDT and CDR2 YYEEEE. The germline V and J ends were trimmed by 4 bases and 2 bases, with 16 bases remaining between them. The CDR3 bases are TGTGCCAGCAGCCCAGGTCCTGGGTGGGCTGGAAACACCATATATTTT. It is translated as CASSPGPGWAGNTIYF. Variable domain in full (rest from reference TRBV5-6 and TRBJ1-3): DAGVTQSPTHLIKTRGQQVTLRCSPKSGHDTVSWYQQALGQGPQFIFQYYEEEERQRGNFPDRFSGHQFPNYSSELNVNALLLGDSALYLCASSPGPGWAGNTIYFGEGSWLTVV.

This clone appeared a single time. The chain has TRBV7-2 and TRBJ1-5; possible D gene TRBD1, 6 bases. V was clipped by 1 base and J by 7 bases, with 14 bases between them. This CDR3 has 15 amino acids. CDR1 and CDR2 from the germline V gene are SGHTA and FQGNSA. The CDR3 spells CASSLVGDNWQPQHF. The CDR3 DNA sequence: TGTGCCAGCAGCTTAGTTGGGGACAACTGGCAGCCCCAGCATTTT.

The V and J genes are TRBV11-2 and TRBJ2-7; TRBD1 aligns across 9 bases. The V segment lost 6 bases and the J segment 6 bases; nucleotides outside the gene matches: 9. Per the germline V gene, CDR1 is SGHAT and CDR2 is FQNNGV. The CDR3 is made up of 14 amino acids. The CDR3 DNA reads as TGTGCCAGCAGTTCTCACAGGGGGCGGTTCGAGCAGTACTTC. Amino acid sequence: CASSSHRGRFEQYF.

V gene TRBV2 combines with J gene TRBJ2-5; D is unresolved. In germline, CDR1 is SNHLY, CDR2 FYNNEI. Trimming took off 7 bases at V and 5 bases at J, with 8 bases between the two ends. This CDR3 contains 11 residues. CDR3 in amino acids: CASKSRETQYF. CDR3 coding DNA: TGTGCCAGCAAGTCTCGGGAGACCCAGTACTTC.

This chain uses TRBV19 with TRBJ1-2; D gene unclear. The CDR3 is 15 amino acids. Trimming cost V 4 bases and J 7 bases, with 19 bases left between them. Germline V gene sequence: CDR1 LNHDA, CDR2 SQIVND (reference sequence). The CDR3 loop is CASSRAGSGLGGYTF. As DNA, the CDR3 is TGTGCCAGTAGTAGGGCGGGGAGCGGATTAGGTGGCTACACCTTC.

V is TRBV28 and J is TRBJ1-5; TRBD1 might be the D (5 bases). Germline V lookup: CDR1 MDHEN, CDR2 SYDVKM. The V and J ends lost 2 bases and 6 bases respectively, with 14 bases between them. The CDR3 totals 15 residues. The CDR3 nucleotides are TGTGCCAGCAGTTTAGGGGCCTCCATCCCTCAGCCCCAGCATTTT. Translation: CASSLGASIPQPQHF.

The rearrangement links TRBV25-1 to TRBJ2-2; maybe TRBD1 (5 bases). Trimming left V 5 bases short and J 0 bases short, with 10 bases between. The CDR3 extends over 15 amino acids. Germline-derived CDR1 and CDR2 are MGHDK and SYGVNS. The CDR3 DNA reads as TGTGCCAGCAGTTGGGGCAGCACGAACACCGGGGAGCTGTTTTTT. This sequence encodes CASSWGSTNTGELFF.

J is TRBJ2-1 and V is TRBV28, with 8 nucleotides matching TRBD2. CDR1 MDHEN and CDR2 SYDVKM come from the germline V gene. The trim removed 7 bases at V and 8 bases at J, leaving 10 bases unmatched. The CDR3 is 14 residues long. Written as DNA, the CDR3 is TGTGCCAGCAAGGCGGGGGGCTCGTTCCATGAGCAGTTCTTC. Its protein product is CASKAGGSFHEQFF.